Each of the 18 T cell receptor beta chains below was sequenced from the same sample in a study of blood T cells in healthy people across ages. Sample-barcoded 5' priming and a J-beta primer mix drove a second PCR of 7 to 11 cycles. TCRdb re-called the 5' RACE reads through MiXCR, storing one row per CDR3 protein. Of 650,000 to 1,000,000 distinct CDR3 sequences in the sample, around 36% were seen once. Sequences were obtained from blood. These receptors were taken from a man younger than 30 in good health.

The genes are TRBV7-2 and TRBJ2-5, with D possibly being TRBD1 (6 bases). Judging by the DNA end, TRBJ2-7 fits better; the J call may be wrong. CDR3 length equals 14 residues. CDR1 and CDR2 (germline): SGHTA, FQGNSA. CDR3 sequence (DNA): TGTGCCAGCAGCTTCACAGGGTATTCGGGCGAGCAGTACTTC. It encodes CASSFTGYSGEQYF.

This clonotype was observed at least ten times. The CDR3 region is CSVVALRDTEAFF. CDR3 sequence (DNA): TGCAGCGTAGTAGCCCTCAGGGACACTGAAGCTTTCTTT. The chain has TRBV29-1 and TRBJ1-1; possibly TRBD1 for D (5 bases). Germline CDR1 is SQVTM and CDR2 is ANQGSEA. This CDR3 is 13 amino acids long. Trimming stripped 6 bases from V and 3 bases from J, with 14 bases between.

This clonotype appeared a few times. CDR3 bases: TGCAGTGCTGTCTCGGGGGAAAGCAATCAGCCCCAGCATTTT. Its translation: CSAVSGESNQPQHF. The chain combines TRBV20-1 with TRBJ1-5, with a possible D match to TRBD1 (5 bases). The CDR3 runs to 14 residues. Between the trimmed V and J ends, which lost 5 bases and 1 base, there was a span of 12 bases. Germline V gives CDR1 DFQATT, CDR2 SNEGSKA (reference sequence).

This clonotype was seen just once. The chain couples TRBV7-2 to TRBJ1-1; D remains ambiguous. The CDR3 is made up of 14 amino acids. The V gene lost 3 bases and the J gene lost 1 base, with 9 bases spanning the gap. Germline lookup yields CDR1 SGHTA and CDR2 FQGNSA. CDR3 region: CASSFLGANTEAFF. The CDR3 DNA reads as TGTGCCAGCAGCTTCCTGGGAGCGAACACTGAAGCTTTCTTT.

This rearrangement joins TRBV7-2 to TRBJ2-7, with 9 bases lining up with TRBD2. Germline V gene data show CDR1 as SGHTA and CDR2 as FQGNSA. The CDR3 loop spans 15 amino acids. V shed 5 bases and J 2 bases; nucleotides not matched to a gene: 7. DNA for the CDR3: TGTGCCAGCAGCCCGGGTCCTAGCGGGGCCTACGAGCAGTACTTC. Encoded protein: CASSPGPSGAYEQYF.

The table lists this clonotype with a few counts. The rearrangement joins TRBV7-2 to TRBJ2-4, with 9 bases that match TRBD1. In germline, CDR1 is SGHTA, CDR2 FQGNSA. The V and J ends lost 5 bases and 12 bases, in that order; junction bases with no gene match: 8. The CDR3 is made up of 13 amino acids. For the CDR3, the DNA is TGTGCCAGCAGCCAAGGACAGGGGCAGGGTCAGTACTTC. Protein sequence: CASSQGQGQGQYF.

This clonotype was found a few times. The gene calls are TRBV23-1 and TRBJ1-6; D is perhaps TRBD1 (5 bases). TRBV23-1 is classed as an ORF, of uncertain function. This CDR3 has 17 residues. Trimming removed 4 bases from V and 8 bases from J, with 21 bases in between. This CDR3 reads CASSLLRVPLVYSPLHF. CDR3 DNA: TGCGCCAGCAGTCTCCTCAGGGTCCCCCTTGTGTATTCACCCCTCCACTTT.

This clonotype has only one observation. The V call is TRBV5-1, the J call TRBJ1-1; D perhaps matches TRBD1 (5 bases). This CDR3 is 16 amino acids long. Germline-derived CDR1 and CDR2 are SGHRS and YFSETQ. The V end lost 3 bases, the J end lost 0 bases, and 15 bases lay between the germline ends. The DNA for the CDR3 is TGCGCCAGCAGCTACCTTGGGCAGGGATTGAACACTGAAGCTTTCTTT. Protein: CASSYLGQGLNTEAFF.

This clonotype showed up many times. V and J are TRBV20-1 and TRBJ2-7; TRBD1 might be the D (6 bases). Looked up from germline, CDR1 is DFQATT and CDR2 is SNEGSKA (reference sequence). V was pared by 1 base and J by 5 bases, with 15 bases between. The CDR3 is made up of 14 amino acids. CDR3 DNA: TGCAGTGCTAGAGGTACAGGGCTAGAACACGAGCAGTACTTC. Amino acids: CSARGTGLEHEQYF.

Remarks on this clonotype: This may arise from a read error, as a much more abundant clone is one base away. V and J are TRBV12-3 or TRBV12-4 and TRBJ1-1; D is ambiguous. The length of the CDR3 is 11 residues. Trimming took 4 bases from V and 1 from J, leaving 1 base between them. Written as DNA, the CDR3 is TGTGCCAGCAGTTGGAACACTGAAGCTTTCTTT. This codes for CASSWNTEAFF.

About this clonotype: The germline gene is not matched at one end of the junction; a read error may be the cause. The V and J genes are TRBV7-2 and TRBJ2-7; 7 bases line up with TRBD2. CDR1 and CDR2 from the germline V gene are SGHTA and FQGNSA. The CDR3 contains 15 residues. This CDR3 reads CASSLARGISYERYF. The CDR3 bases are TGTGCCAGCAGCTTAGCGCGGGGGATCTCCTACGAGCGGTACTTC.

With regard to this clonotype: A much larger clone lies a single base off, so this may be a read error. The rearrangement uses TRBV12-3 or TRBV12-4 and TRBJ2-6; D gene uncertain. Trimming shortened V by 8 bases and J by 2 bases, and 10 bases separated the two germline ends. This CDR3 has 14 residues. CDR3 coding DNA: TGTGCCAGCTCTCCGAGTGCTGGGGCCAACGTCCTGACTTTC. It encodes CASSPSAGANVLTF.

This clonotype was detected ten times or more. The V and J genes are TRBV11-1 and TRBJ2-3; 8 bases line up with TRBD1. Trimming took 5 bases from V and 1 from J; bases not matched to a gene: 8. The germline V gene has CDR1 SGHAT and CDR2 FQDESV (reference sequence). The CDR3 is made up of 16 amino acids. CDR3 residues: CASSGRTGSGTDTQYF. CDR3 DNA: TGTGCCAGCAGCGGACGGACAGGGTCGGGCACAGATACGCAGTATTTT.

The chain has TRBV15 and TRBJ2-1, with 8 positions matching TRBD2. Germline-derived CDR1 and CDR2 are LNHNV and YYDKDF (reference sequence). V trimming: 0 bases; J trimming: 3 bases; junction bases outside the gene matches: 10. This CDR3 is built from 18 residues. CDR3 loop: CATSREGLVRSGYNEQFF. Here the CDR3 DNA reads TGTGCCACCAGCAGAGAGGGACTAGTACGGAGTGGCTACAATGAGCAGTTCTTC.

In this sample, this clonotype turned up a few times. V usage is TRBV20-1 and J usage is TRBJ1-1, with no clear D. V was pared by 5 bases and J by 4 bases, with 23 bases between. CDR3 length: 16 residues. Germline loops: CDR1 DFQATT, CDR2 SNEGSKA (reference sequence). The CDR3 nucleotides are TGCAGTGCTTTATTCGGGATTGATGCACCCGGCACTGAAGCTTTCTTT. Translated, it gives CSALFGIDAPGTEAFF.

This sequence joins TRBV7-9 and TRBJ1-5; tentative D call: TRBD1 (5 bases). Trimming left V 3 bases short and J 2 bases short, with 17 bases between. Germline-derived CDR1 and CDR2 are SEHNR and FQNEAQ (reference sequence). The length of the CDR3 is 17 residues. CDR3: CASSLGSQGMRNQPQHF. In nucleotides, the CDR3 is TGTGCCAGCAGCTTGGGCTCTCAGGGAATGCGCAATCAGCCCCAGCATTTT.

Comment on this clonotype: This clone may be a read error of a much larger clone one base away. This sequence joins TRBV29-1 and TRBJ2-5; the match to TRBD1 covers 7 bases. The J segment lost 11 bases and the V segment lost 6 bases, leaving 9 bases of the junction unmatched. Germline values: CDR1 SQVTM, CDR2 ANQGSEA. CDR3 length: 11 amino acids. The CDR3 DNA sequence: TGCAGCGTCGACAGGGCCAATGAGCAGTACTTC. Protein: CSVDRANEQYF.

CDR3: CASSPLAGAKQSTDTQYF. DNA of the CDR3: TGTGCCAGCAGCCCACTAGCGGGGGCGAAGCAAAGCACAGATACGCAGTATTTT. The chain carries TRBV7-9 and TRBJ2-3; TRBD2 matches 11 bases. CDR1 is SEHNR, CDR2 FQNEAQ, per germline (reference sequence). The CDR3 spans 18 residues. Trimming took 5 bases from V and 0 from J; bases not matched to a gene: 10. Using reference TRBV7-9 and TRBJ2-3 for the parts outside the CDR3, the full variable domain is DTGVSQNPRHKITKRGQNVTFRCDPISEHNRLYWYRQTLGQGPEFLTYFQNEAQLEKSRLLSDRFSAERPKGSFSTLEIQRTEQGDSAMYLCASSPLAGAKQSTDTQYFGPGTRLTVL.